Listed below are T cell receptor beta chains from one sample, sequenced in a study of T cells expressing NK-cell markers. TCRdb re-analyzed the 5' RACE reads; it lists each CDR3 protein once, without DNA. Its table lists over 250,000 distinct CDR3 sequences. Sequencing was performed on blood T cells: a sorted CD56 or NKG2C T cell subset, CD4+ or CD8+ T cells, or bulk PBMC T cells (not recorded which). The receptors were sampled from a woman between 18 and 75 years old in good health. CDR3s include the opening cysteine and the closing phenylalanine or tryptophan.

v_call,j_call,cdr3_aa
TRBV7-2,TRBJ1-3,CASSRAGQGSGNTIYF
TRBV11-3,TRBJ2-3,CASSLGYRTDTQYF
TRBV20-1,TRBJ2-3,CSARGPDRPSTDTQYF
TRBV27,TRBJ2-1,CASSPTSGTYNEQFF
TRBV20-1,TRBJ1-1,CSAQRDTEAFF
TRBV12-3/TRBV12-4,TRBJ1-4,CASRPGSAWEKLFF
TRBV14,TRBJ2-5,CASSQAVSGRETQYF
TRBV6-1,TRBJ1-1,CATLTPTGPTEAFF
TRBV7-9,TRBJ2-1,CASSPTQDSNEQFF
TRBV7-2,TRBJ2-2,CASSLGSGTSTGELFF
TRBV6-1,TRBJ1-5,CASRDRVGQPQHF
TRBV11-2,TRBJ1-1,CASSSGTGGDTEAFF
TRBV9,TRBJ2-2,CASSPRAGGGNTGELFF
TRBV5-1,TRBJ2-3,CASSLAGLDTDTQYF
TRBV20-1,TRBJ1-1,CRALDSIMNTEAFF
TRBV3-1,TRBJ2-2,CASSQDYGSGELFF
TRBV12-3/TRBV12-4,TRBJ2-3,CASSFGSGGRYF
TRBV9,TRBJ2-3,CASSADSAGTDTQYF
TRBV4-2,TRBJ2-5,CASSRRTGESETQYF
TRBV6-5,TRBJ2-2,CASSYRAGGTGELFF
TRBV2,TRBJ1-3,CASSEDVGNTIYF
TRBV7-9,TRBJ2-7,CASSRTGTYEQYF